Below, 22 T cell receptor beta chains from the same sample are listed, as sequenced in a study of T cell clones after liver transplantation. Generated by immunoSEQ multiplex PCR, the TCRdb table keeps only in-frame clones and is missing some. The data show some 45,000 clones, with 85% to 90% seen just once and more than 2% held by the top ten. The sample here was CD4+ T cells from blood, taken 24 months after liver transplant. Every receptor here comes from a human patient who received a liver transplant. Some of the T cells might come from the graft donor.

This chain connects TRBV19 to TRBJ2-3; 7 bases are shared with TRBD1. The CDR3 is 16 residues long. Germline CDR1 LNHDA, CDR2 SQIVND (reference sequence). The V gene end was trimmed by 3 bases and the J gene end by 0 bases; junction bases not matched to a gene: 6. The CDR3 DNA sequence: TGTGCCAGTAGTATGCAAGGACAGGCTAGCACAGATACGCAGTATTTT. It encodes CASSMQGQASTDTQYF.

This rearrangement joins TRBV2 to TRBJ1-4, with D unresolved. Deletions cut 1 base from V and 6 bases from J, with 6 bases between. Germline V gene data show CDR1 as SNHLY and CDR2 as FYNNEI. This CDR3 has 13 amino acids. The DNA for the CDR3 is TGTGCCAGCAGTGAAGTCTTGCATGAAAAACTGTTTTTT. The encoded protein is CASSEVLHEKLFF.

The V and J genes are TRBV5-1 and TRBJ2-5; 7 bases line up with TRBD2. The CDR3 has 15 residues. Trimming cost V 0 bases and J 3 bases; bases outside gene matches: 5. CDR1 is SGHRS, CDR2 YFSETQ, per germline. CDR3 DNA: TGCGCCAGCAGCTTGGTTGCGGGAGTAGAAGAGACCCAGTACTTC. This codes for CASSLVAGVEETQYF.

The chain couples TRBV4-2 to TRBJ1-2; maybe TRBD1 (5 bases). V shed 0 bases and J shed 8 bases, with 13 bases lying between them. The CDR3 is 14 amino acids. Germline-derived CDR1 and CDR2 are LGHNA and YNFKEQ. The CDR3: CASSQDLGTGGYTF. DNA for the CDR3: TGTGCCAGCAGCCAAGATCTTGGGACGGGAGGCTACACCTTC.

The CDR3 spells CASSIQGTGSPLHF. The CDR3 nucleotides read TGTGCCAGCAGCATACAGGGGACGGGCTCACCCCTCCACTTT. The chain carries TRBV9 and TRBJ1-6, with 7 bases fitting TRBD1. Germline V lookup: CDR1 SGDLS, CDR2 YYNGEE. The CDR3 is made up of 14 amino acids. V shed 4 bases, J shed 10 bases, and the junction held 8 bases outside the gene matches.

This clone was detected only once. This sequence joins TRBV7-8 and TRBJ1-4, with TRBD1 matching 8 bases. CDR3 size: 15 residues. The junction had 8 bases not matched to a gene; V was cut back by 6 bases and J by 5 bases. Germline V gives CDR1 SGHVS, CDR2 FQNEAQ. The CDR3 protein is CASRQGQGENEKLFF. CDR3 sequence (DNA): TGTGCCAGCAGGCAAGGACAGGGAGAGAATGAAAAACTGTTTTTT.

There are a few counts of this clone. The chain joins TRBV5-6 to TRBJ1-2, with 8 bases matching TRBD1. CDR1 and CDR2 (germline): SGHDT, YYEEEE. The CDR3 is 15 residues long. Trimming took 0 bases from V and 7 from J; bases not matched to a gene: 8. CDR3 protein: CASSLEQGAFGGYTF. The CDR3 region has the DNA TGTGCCAGCAGCTTGGAGCAGGGGGCGTTCGGTGGCTACACCTTC. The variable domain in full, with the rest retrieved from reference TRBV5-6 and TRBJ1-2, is DAGVTQSPTHLIKTRGQQVTLRCSPKSGHDTVSWYQQALGQGPQFIFQYYEEEERQRGNFPDRFSGHQFPNYSSELNVNALLLGDSALYLCASSLEQGAFGGYTFGSGTRLTVV.

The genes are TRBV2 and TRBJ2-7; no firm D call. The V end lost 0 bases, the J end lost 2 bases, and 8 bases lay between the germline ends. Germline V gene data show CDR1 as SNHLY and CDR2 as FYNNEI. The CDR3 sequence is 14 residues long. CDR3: CASSEARPTYEQYF. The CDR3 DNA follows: TGTGCCAGCAGTGAAGCGCGGCCAACCTACGAGCAGTACTTC.

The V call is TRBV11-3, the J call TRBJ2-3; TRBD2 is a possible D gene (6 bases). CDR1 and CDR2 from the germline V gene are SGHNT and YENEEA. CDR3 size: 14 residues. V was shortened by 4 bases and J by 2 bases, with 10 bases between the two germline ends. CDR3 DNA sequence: TGTGCCAGCAGCTCAGGACTACCCACAGATACGCAGTATTTT. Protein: CASSSGLPTDTQYF.

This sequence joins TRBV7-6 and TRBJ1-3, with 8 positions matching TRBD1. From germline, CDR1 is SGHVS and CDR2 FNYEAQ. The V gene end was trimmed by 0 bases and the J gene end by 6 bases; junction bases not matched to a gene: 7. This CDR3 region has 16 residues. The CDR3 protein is CASSLAWTGRENTIYF. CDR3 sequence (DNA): TGTGCCAGCAGCTTAGCATGGACAGGGCGGGAAAACACCATATATTTT.

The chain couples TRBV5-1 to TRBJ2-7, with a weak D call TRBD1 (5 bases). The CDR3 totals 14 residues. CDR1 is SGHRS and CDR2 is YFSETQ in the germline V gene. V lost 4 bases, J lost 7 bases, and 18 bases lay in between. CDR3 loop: CASSIGHQGREQYF. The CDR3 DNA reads TGCGCCAGCAGCATAGGGCACCAGGGCAGGGAGCAGTACTTC.

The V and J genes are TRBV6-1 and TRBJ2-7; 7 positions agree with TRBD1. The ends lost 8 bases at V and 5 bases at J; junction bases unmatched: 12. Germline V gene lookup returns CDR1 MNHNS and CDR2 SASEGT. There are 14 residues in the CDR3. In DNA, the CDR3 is TGTGCCAGCTCAAGACAGGGTGGCGTAGACGAGCAGTACTTC. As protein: CASSRQGGVDEQYF.

The CDR3 bases are TGCGCCAGCAGCAGGACCAGTGGCGCCTACAATGAGCAGTTCTTC. Its translation: CASSRTSGAYNEQFF. The chain is built from TRBV5-1 and TRBJ2-1; D gene uncertain. Germline V CDR1 and CDR2: SGHRS, YFSETQ. V was trimmed by 4 bases and J by 2 bases, leaving 13 bases between them. The CDR3 consists of 15 residues.

CDR3 DNA: TGCGCCAGCAGCTTGGAAGGGTTGACTGGAAACACCATATATTTT. This codes for CASSLEGLTGNTIYF. V and J are TRBV5-1 and TRBJ1-3; D uncertain. Germline CDR1 and CDR2: SGHRS and YFSETQ. The CDR3 has 15 residues. The V gene lost 0 bases and the J gene lost 2 bases, with 9 bases spanning the gap.

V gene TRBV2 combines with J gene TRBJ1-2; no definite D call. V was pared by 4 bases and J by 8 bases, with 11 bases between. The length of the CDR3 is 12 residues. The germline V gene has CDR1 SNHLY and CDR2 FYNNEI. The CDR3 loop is CASSGSLIGYTF. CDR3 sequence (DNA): TGTGCCAGCAGTGGGTCTCTTATCGGCTACACCTTC.

The CDR3 sequence: CASGSVNTEAFF. DNA of the CDR3: TGTGCCAGCGGATCCGTGAACACTGAAGCTTTCTTT. V gene TRBV6-5 combines with J gene TRBJ1-1; D call uncertain. V was trimmed by 8 bases and J by 0 bases, leaving 7 bases between them. In germline, CDR1 is MNHEY, CDR2 SVGAGI. The CDR3 consists of 12 residues.

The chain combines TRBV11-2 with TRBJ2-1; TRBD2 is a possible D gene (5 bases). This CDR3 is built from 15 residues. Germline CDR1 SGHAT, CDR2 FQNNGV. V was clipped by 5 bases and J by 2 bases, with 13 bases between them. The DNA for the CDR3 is TGTGCCAGCAGCCCCACGGAAGCGGCCTACAATGAGCAGTTCTTC. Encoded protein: CASSPTEAAYNEQFF.

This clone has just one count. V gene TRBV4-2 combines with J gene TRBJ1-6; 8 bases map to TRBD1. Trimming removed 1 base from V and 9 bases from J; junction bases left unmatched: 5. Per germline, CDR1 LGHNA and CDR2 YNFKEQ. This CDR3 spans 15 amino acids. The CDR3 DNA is TGTGCCAGCAGCCAAGGGACAGGGAGGGTTTCACCCCTCCACTTT. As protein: CASSQGTGRVSPLHF.

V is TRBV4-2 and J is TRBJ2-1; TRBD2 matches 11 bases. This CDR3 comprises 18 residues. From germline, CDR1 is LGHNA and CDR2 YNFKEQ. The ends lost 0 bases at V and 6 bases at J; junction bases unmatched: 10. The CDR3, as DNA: TGTGCCAGCAGCCAAGATATAGCGGGGGGGCTCAACTCCAATGAGCAGTTCTTC. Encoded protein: CASSQDIAGGLNSNEQFF.

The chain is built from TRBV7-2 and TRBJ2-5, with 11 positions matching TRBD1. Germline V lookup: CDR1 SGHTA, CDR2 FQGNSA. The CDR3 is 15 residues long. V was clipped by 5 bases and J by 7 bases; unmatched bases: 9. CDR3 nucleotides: TGTGCCAGCAGCCCACAACTGGGACAGGGGGGGACCCAGTACTTC. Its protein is CASSPQLGQGGTQYF. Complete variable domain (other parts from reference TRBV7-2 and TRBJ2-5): GAGVSQSPSNKVTEKGKDVELRCDPISGHTALYWYRQSLGQGLEFLIYFQGNSAPDKSGLPSDRFSAERTGGSVSTLTIQRTQQEDSAVYLCASSPQLGQGGTQYFGPGTRLLVL.

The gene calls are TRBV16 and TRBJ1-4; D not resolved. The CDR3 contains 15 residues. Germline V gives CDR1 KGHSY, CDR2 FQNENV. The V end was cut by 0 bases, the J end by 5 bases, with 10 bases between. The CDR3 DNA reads TGTGCCAGCAGCCAATCTTCCCGGGTAAATGAAAAACTGTTTTTT. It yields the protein CASSQSSRVNEKLFF.

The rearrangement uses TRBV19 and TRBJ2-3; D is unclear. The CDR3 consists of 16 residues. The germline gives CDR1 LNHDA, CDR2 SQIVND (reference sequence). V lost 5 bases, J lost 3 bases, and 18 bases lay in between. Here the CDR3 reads CASSAAPVPGTDTQYF. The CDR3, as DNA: TGTGCCAGTAGTGCAGCACCGGTACCGGGTACAGATACGCAGTATTTT.